The clone carrying this TCR beta chain was counted once. Its matching antigen is unknown. The CDR3 has 12 residues. Trimming removed 5 bases from V and 6 bases from J; junction bases left unmatched: 1. Looked up from germline, CDR1 is SEHNR and CDR2 is FQNEAQ (reference sequence). Here immunoSEQ multiplex PCR was the method, and the copy in TCRdb shows in-frame clones only, minus some. The sample lists more than 15,000 clones, around nine tenths occurring once. This entry is derived from a study of T cell responses to AZD1222 COVID-19 vaccine. Overall study findings and caveats: Increased Spike-specific TCR breadth and depth were observed after two AZD1222 doses. Every sample of the repertoires postdated the peak T cell response.

The receptor's source is an adult who received the AZD1222 COVID-19 vaccine. The rearrangement links TRBV7-9 to TRBJ2-3, with 8 nucleotides matching TRBD2. The sample was peripheral blood, taken 28 days after the second AZD1222 dose. The DNA of the CDR3 is TGTGCCAGCAGCCGGACTAGCGATACGCAGTATTTT. It is translated as CASSRTSDTQYF.